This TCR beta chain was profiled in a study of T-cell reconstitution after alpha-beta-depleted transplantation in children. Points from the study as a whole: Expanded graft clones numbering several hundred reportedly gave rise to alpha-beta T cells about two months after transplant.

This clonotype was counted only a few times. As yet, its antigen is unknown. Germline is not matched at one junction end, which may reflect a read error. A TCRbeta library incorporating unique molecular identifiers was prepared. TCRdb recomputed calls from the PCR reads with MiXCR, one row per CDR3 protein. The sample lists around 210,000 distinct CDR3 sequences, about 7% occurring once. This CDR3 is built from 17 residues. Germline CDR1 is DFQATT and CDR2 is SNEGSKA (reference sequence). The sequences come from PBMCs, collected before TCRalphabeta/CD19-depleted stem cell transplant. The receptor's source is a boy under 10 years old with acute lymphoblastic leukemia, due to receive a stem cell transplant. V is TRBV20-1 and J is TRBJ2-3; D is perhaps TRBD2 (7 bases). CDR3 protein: CCARGVLGGRMTDTQYF. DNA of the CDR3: TGCTGTGCTAGGGGTGTCCTCGGGGGGCGCATGACAGATACGCAGTATTTT.